The TCR beta chain described here comes from a study of long-term antiretroviral therapy in people with HIV. This clone has just one count. Its antigen is not known. Study observations and caveats: Dominating the repertoire at all time points were the clones that expanded before ART. Absence of data on ART adherence, viral resistance or therapy changes was noted.

CDR3 size: 14 residues. V was shortened by 0 bases and J by 2 bases, with 5 bases between the two germline ends. Germline V gives CDR1 SEHNR, CDR2 FQNEAQ (reference sequence). Sequencing relied on immunoSEQ assay v3.0, run at survey level. TCRdb's table, derived via immunoSEQ multiplex PCR, lists solely in-frame clones and lacks some. Of 32,000 or so clones in the sample, about nine tenths were seen once. The sequence was obtained from a man aged 45-60 years with HIV. This specimen consisted of unsorted PBMCs, obtained 3.2 years before starting antiretroviral therapy. J is TRBJ1-5 and V is TRBV7-9, with D maybe TRBD1 (5 bases). The CDR3 region has the DNA TGTGCCAGCAGCTTAGCACAGGGCAATCAGCCCCAGCATTTT. It yields the protein CASSLAQGNQPQHF.